This T cell receptor (beta chain) was captured in a study of blood T cells in healthy people across ages. A sample-barcoded 5' primer and a J-beta primer mix were used in a second PCR of roughly 7 to 11 cycles. From the 5' RACE reads, TCRdb called clonotypes with MiXCR, one entry per CDR3 protein. Here the sample spans about 970,000 distinct CDR3 sequences, roughly 51% being singletons. Each donor had 9 to 10 milliliters of peripheral blood drawn. The specimen sequenced was blood. The sequence was obtained from a woman in her sixties in good health.

For the CDR3, the DNA is TGTGCCAGCAGTTCAGGGGGCGCCTACAATGAGCAGTTCTTC. Its translation: CASSSGGAYNEQFF. The gene calls are TRBV28 and TRBJ2-1; 8 positions agree with TRBD1. The V segment lost 4 bases and the J segment 2 bases; nucleotides outside the gene matches: 1. Germline assignment: CDR1 MDHEN and CDR2 SYDVKM. The CDR3 totals 14 residues.